The 15 T cell receptor beta chains below were found in one sample sequenced in a study of blood T cell repertoires in COVID-19. Sequenced by immunoSEQ multiplex PCR; TCRdb stores in-frame clones only, minus some. Among 200,000 to 250,000 clones listed, roughly 90% were seen once. The specimen sequenced was peripheral blood. The source of these receptors is a middle-aged man with COVID-19, enrolled during active disease.

The rearrangement joins TRBV18 to TRBJ2-7, with TRBD1 matching over 12 bases. This CDR3 has 13 amino acids. Germline V gives CDR1 KGHSH, CDR2 LQKENI. J was trimmed by 4 bases and V by 6 bases; bases with no gene match: 1. The CDR3 loop reads CASSGQGAYEQYF. As DNA, the CDR3 is TGTGCCAGCTCGGGACAGGGGGCTTACGAGCAGTACTTC.

V is TRBV30 and J is TRBJ1-2; D remains ambiguous. Germline V gene data show CDR1 as GTSNPN and CDR2 as SVGIG (reference sequence). The CDR3 consists of 13 residues. V lost 2 bases and J 8 bases, leaving 15 bases between the germline ends. The CDR3 coding sequence is TGTGCCTGGAGTCTCGGGGTGGGAGACGGCTACACCTTC. This codes for CAWSLGVGDGYTF.

This chain uses TRBV19 with TRBJ2-3; D is possibly TRBD1 (6 bases). V was shortened by 5 bases and J by 3 bases, with 12 bases between the two germline ends. There are 14 residues in the CDR3. CDR1 is LNHDA, CDR2 SQIVND, per germline (reference sequence). The CDR3 spells CASSPGQPTDTQYF. CDR3 DNA sequence: TGTGCCAGTAGTCCCGGACAGCCTACAGATACGCAGTATTTT.

J is TRBJ1-6 and V is TRBV6-6; unclear D gene. V was cut by 5 bases and J by 4 bases, with 18 bases left in between. The CDR3 length is 17 residues. Germline CDR1 is MNHNY and CDR2 is SVGAGI (reference sequence). DNA for the CDR3: TGTGCCAGCAGTCCTCCACGGGGTGACAATTATAATTCACCCCTCCACTTT. This translates into CASSPPRGDNYNSPLHF.

CDR3 loop: CASSQGDRDYGYTF. Here the CDR3 DNA reads TGTGCCAGCAGCCAGGGGGACAGGGACTATGGCTACACCTTC. The rearrangement links TRBV3-1 (or the pseudogene TRBV3-2) to TRBJ1-2; TRBD1 aligns across 9 bases. The CDR3 has 14 amino acids. Germline CDR1 reads LGHDT; CDR2 reads YNNKEL (reference sequence). Losses at the gene ends were 3 bases for V and 3 bases for J; bases not matched to a gene: 2.

The CDR3 protein is CASRGDRGSGYTF. The CDR3 DNA sequence: TGTGCCAGCAGAGGGGACAGGGGGTCCGGCTACACCTTC. The V and J genes are TRBV6-4 and TRBJ1-2, with TRBD1 matching over 11 bases. CDR1 and CDR2 (germline): MRHNA, SNTAGT. CDR3 length: 13 residues. The V and J ends lost 6 bases and 8 bases, in that order; junction bases with no gene match: 5.

This clone was recorded only once. The chain is built from TRBV19 and TRBJ2-3, with 11 bases fitting TRBD2. The length of the CDR3 is 18 residues. V was pared by 4 bases and J by 0 bases, with 9 bases of the junction left unmatched. Germline lookup yields CDR1 LNHDA and CDR2 SQIVND (reference sequence). The CDR3 loop reads CASSRKPGTSGSTDTQYF. The CDR3 DNA sequence: TGTGCCAGTAGTAGGAAACCAGGGACTAGCGGTAGCACAGATACGCAGTATTTT.

The chain combines TRBV18 with TRBJ2-1, with TRBD2 matching over 8 bases. CDR3 length: 15 amino acids. J was trimmed by 9 bases and V by 0 bases; bases with no gene match: 7. CDR1 and CDR2 (germline): KGHSH, LQKENI. This CDR3 is CASSPPISGITEQFF. The CDR3, as DNA: TGTGCCAGCTCACCACCGATTAGCGGGATTACTGAGCAGTTCTTC.

The chain combines TRBV11-3 with TRBJ2-3, with D uncertain. V was trimmed by 5 bases and J by 4 bases, leaving 13 bases between them. Germline CDR1 reads SGHNT; CDR2 reads YENEEA. The length of the CDR3 is 14 residues. The CDR3 DNA is TGTGCCAGCAGCACCTCGCCCCGGGCAGATACGCAGTATTTT. This gives the protein CASSTSPRADTQYF.

The rearrangement uses TRBV19 and TRBJ2-1; 7 bases map to TRBD1. The CDR3 runs 16 residues. The V gene's germline CDR1 is LNHDA and CDR2 SQIVND (reference sequence). V dropped 5 bases and J dropped 2; count of bases not matched to a gene: 9. The DNA for the CDR3 is TGTGCCAGTAGTCCTAGAGGGGGCTACACCTACAATGAGCAGTTCTTC. Translating gives CASSPRGGYTYNEQFF.

The V call is TRBV18, the J call TRBJ2-5; 8 nucleotides align to TRBD1. J lost 1 base, V lost 4 bases, and 2 bases had no gene match. The CDR3 runs to 14 residues. Germline CDR1 reads KGHSH; CDR2 reads LQKENI. The chain's CDR3 is CASSRQGIQETQYF. CDR3 nucleotide sequence: TGTGCCAGCTCACGACAGGGGATCCAAGAGACCCAGTACTTC.

The chain joins TRBV12-3 or TRBV12-4 to TRBJ1-2; D gene ambiguous. The V end was cut by 6 bases, the J end by 7 bases, with 15 bases between. The CDR3 runs to 13 residues. The CDR3 bases are TGTGCCAGCAGATCCGCGGGGTGGAGTGGCTACACCTTC. Amino acid sequence: CASRSAGWSGYTF.

In this sample, this clone turned up many times. The same CDR3 also results from other DNA sequences found in this sample. The chain uses TRBV6-1 and TRBJ2-5; TRBD2 might be the D (7 bases). The CDR3 covers 16 residues. Trimming cost V 3 bases and J 5 bases, with 19 bases left between them. Germline V gene lookup returns CDR1 MNHNS and CDR2 SASEGT. The CDR3 region is CASSDAGRGAGETQYF. CDR3 nucleotides: TGTGCCAGCAGTGACGCGGGGAGGGGGGCGGGGGAGACCCAGTACTTC.

This clone was observed many times. The chain links TRBV7-9 to TRBJ2-1; 9 bases map to TRBD2. Germline V lookup: CDR1 SEHNR, CDR2 FQNEAQ (reference sequence). V shed 5 bases, J shed 0 bases, and the junction held 8 bases outside the gene matches. The CDR3 is made up of 17 amino acids. The CDR3 reads CASSLRTSVYSYNEQFF. The CDR3, as DNA: TGTGCCAGCAGCCTCCGGACTAGCGTGTACTCCTACAATGAGCAGTTCTTC.

The chain is built from TRBV5-3 and TRBJ1-5; D gene ambiguous. TRBV5-3 is reported as an ORF; its role is uncertain. V was clipped by 0 bases and J by 0 bases, with 10 bases between them. The CDR3 is made up of 16 amino acids. CDR3 sequence: CARSLGLEDSNQPQHF. The CDR3 nucleotides read TGTGCCAGAAGCTTGGGACTAGAGGATAGCAATCAGCCCCAGCATTTT.